This entry features one TCR beta chain sequence. What it binds is unknown. The sample originates from a study of cytomegalovirus exposure and HLA in healthy donors. The study, taken as a whole, reports: DRB1 showed the most TCR associations and HLA-C the fewest in a later analysis, as rates varied by HLA locus. Researchers had no immune exposure information except CMV serostatus available.

The PCR used 60 Vbeta and 13 Jbeta primers. Some clones are missing from TCRdb's copy, which holds only in-frame ones; the method was immunoSEQ multiplex PCR. Of more than 95,000 clones listed, around three quarters were seen once; the top ten hold around 3.7%. This TCR was sampled from a man in his thirties or forties in good health and CMV-seronegative. Sample: PBMCs.

The CDR3 DNA reads TGCGCCAGCAGCCAAGATAAAGGACATAATCAGCCCCAGCATTTT. It specifies CASSQDKGHNQPQHF. The V and J genes are TRBV4-3 and TRBJ1-5; a possible D gene is TRBD1 (5 bases). Germline CDR1 LGHNA, CDR2 YSLEER. V lost 0 bases to trimming and J lost 4 bases, with 10 bases between them. This CDR3 is built from 15 residues.